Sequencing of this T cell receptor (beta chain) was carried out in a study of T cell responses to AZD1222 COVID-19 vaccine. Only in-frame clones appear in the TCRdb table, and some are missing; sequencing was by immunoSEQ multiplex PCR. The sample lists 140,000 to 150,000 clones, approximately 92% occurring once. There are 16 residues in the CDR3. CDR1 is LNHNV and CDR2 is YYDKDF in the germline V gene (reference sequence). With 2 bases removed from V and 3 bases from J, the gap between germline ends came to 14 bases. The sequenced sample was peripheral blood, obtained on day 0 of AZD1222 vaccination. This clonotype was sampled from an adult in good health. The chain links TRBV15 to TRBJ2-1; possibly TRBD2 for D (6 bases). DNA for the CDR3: TGTGCCACCAGCAGAAATCGGGGGTTCCTCTACAATGAGCAGTTCTTC. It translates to CATSRNRGFLYNEQFF.